What follows describes a single TCR beta chain. These data are taken from a study of blood T cell repertoires in COVID-19. As for the study in general: Samples came from the United States, Italy and Spain, spanning acute and convalescent COVID-19. PBMCs, B-cell-depleted T cells, or T cells were the source of the cDNA or gDNA that made up the material.

Followed longitudinally, the Seattle patients had been enrolled during active infection. Under the authors' procedure: Using reference gene primer amplification, nucleated cell counts were estimated. Sequenced by immunoSEQ multiplex PCR; TCRdb stores in-frame clones only, minus some. From that table come the V and J calls and clone size; the DNA was used to work out D and trimming. The data hold under 300,000 clones, with around 88% observed a single time. The sequencing input was peripheral blood. The sequence was collected from a woman in her seventies with COVID-19, enrolled during active disease.

For the CDR3, the DNA is TGTGCCAGCAGCCAAGACAGGGGGGAGCTATACGAGCAGTACTTC. Translated: CASSQDRGELYEQYF. This chain joins TRBV7-2 and TRBJ2-7; 9 nucleotides agree with TRBD1. This CDR3 comprises 15 residues. Germline V lookup: CDR1 SGHTA, CDR2 FQGNSA. V lost 5 bases to trimming and J lost 4 bases; unmatched junction nucleotides: 9.